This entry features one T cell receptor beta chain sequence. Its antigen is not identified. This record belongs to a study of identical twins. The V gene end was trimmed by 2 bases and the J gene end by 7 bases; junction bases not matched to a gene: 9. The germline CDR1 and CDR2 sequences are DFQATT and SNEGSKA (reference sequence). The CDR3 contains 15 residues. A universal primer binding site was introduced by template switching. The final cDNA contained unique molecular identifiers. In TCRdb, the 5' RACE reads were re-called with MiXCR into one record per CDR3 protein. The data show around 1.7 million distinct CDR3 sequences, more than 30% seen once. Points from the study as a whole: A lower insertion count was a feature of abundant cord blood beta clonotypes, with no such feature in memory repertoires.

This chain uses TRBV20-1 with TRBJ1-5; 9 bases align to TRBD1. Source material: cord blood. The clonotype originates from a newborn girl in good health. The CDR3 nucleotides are TGCAGTGCTAGACACTCCACAGGGGGCGGGCAGCCCCAGCATTTT. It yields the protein CSARHSTGGGQPQHF.